The entry below describes one T cell receptor beta chain. The entry originates in a study of PD-L1 blockade in urothelial cancer. At the level of the study: The year 2014 saw patients start atezolizumab, 1,200 mg intravenously every 3 weeks. Prior chemotherapy regimens per patient numbered 0 to 3.

The V end was cut by 1 base, the J end by 10 bases, with 11 bases between. Germline V gene sequence: CDR1 SGHVS, CDR2 FQNEAQ. The CDR3 is 14 amino acids. Method: immunoSEQ multiplex PCR; TCRdb's copy keeps in-frame clones and lacks some. The repertoire includes about 88,000 clones, 90% of them detected once, and over 8.5% sits in the top ten. The material was PBMCs, obtained around atezolizumab (anti-PD-L1) treatment. The genes are TRBV7-8 and TRBJ1-6; no clear D gene. This receptor was taken from a man in his fifties or sixties with urothelial cancer. The CDR3 here is CASSLGQSGSPLHF. The CDR3 DNA sequence: TGTGCCAGCAGCTTAGGGCAGAGCGGCTCACCCCTCCACTTT. The entire variable domain, with the rest obtained from reference TRBV7-8 and TRBJ1-6, is as follows: GAGVSQSPRYKVAKRGQDVALRCDPISGHVSLFWYQQALGQGPEFLTYFQNEAQLDKSGLPSDRFFAERPEGSVSTLKIQRTQQEDSAVYLCASSLGQSGSPLHFGNGTRLTVT.